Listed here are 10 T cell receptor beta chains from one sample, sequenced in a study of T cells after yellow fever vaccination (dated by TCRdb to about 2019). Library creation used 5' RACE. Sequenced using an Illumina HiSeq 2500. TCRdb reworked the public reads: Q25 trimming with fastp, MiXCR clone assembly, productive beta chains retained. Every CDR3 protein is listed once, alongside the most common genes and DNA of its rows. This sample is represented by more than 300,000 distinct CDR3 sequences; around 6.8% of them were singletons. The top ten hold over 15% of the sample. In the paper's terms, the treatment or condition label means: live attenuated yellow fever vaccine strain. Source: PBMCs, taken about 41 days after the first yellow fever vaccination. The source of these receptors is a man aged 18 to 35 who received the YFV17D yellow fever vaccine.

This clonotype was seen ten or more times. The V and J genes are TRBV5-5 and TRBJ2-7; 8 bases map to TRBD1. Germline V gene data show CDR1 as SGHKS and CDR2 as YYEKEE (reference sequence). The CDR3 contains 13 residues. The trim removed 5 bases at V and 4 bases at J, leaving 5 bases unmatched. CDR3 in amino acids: CASRRTGSYEQYF. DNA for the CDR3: TGTGCCAGCAGAAGGACAGGGAGTTACGAGCAGTACTTC.

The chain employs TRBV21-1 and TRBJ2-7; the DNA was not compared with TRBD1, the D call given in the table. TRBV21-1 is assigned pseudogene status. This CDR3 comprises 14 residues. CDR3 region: CASSTPGQAYEQYV. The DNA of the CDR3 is TGTGCCAGCAGCACCCCGGGACAGGCGTACGAGCAGTACGTC.

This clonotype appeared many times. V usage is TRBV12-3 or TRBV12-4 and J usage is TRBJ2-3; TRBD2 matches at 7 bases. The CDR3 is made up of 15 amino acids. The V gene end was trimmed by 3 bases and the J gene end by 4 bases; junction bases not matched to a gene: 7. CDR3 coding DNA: TGTGCCAGCAGTTTTCAGAGCGGGGCTTCAGATACGCAGTATTTT. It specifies CASSFQSGASDTQYF.

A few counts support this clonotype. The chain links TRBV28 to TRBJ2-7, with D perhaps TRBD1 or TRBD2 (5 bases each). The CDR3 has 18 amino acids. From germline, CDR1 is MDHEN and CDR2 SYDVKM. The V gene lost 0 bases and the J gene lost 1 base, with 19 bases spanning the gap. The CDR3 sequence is CASSLWGPGTTGSYEQYV. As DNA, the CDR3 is TGTGCCAGCAGTTTATGGGGGCCCGGTACCACGGGGTCCTACGAGCAGTACGTC.

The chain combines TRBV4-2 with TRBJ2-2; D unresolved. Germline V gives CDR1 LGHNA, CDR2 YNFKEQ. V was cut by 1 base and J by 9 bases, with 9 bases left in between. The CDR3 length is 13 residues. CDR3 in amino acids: CASSQVSGRELFF. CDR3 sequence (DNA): TGTGCCAGCAGCCAAGTGAGTGGGCGGGAGCTGTTTTTT.

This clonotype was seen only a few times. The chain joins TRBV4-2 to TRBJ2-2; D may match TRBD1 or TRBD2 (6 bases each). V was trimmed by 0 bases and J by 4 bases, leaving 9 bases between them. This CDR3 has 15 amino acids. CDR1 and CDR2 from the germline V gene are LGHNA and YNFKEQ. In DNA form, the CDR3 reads TGTGCCAGCAGCCAAGATGAGGGGGGCACCGGGGAGCTGTTTTTT. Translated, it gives CASSQDEGGTGELFF.

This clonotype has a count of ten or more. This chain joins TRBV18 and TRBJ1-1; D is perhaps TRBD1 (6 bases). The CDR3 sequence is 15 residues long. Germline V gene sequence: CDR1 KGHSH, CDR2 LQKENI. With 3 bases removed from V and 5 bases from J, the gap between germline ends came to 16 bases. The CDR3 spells CASSPSVGARTEAFF. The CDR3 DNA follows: TGTGCCAGCTCACCTTCCGTGGGGGCCCGGACTGAAGCTTTCTTT.

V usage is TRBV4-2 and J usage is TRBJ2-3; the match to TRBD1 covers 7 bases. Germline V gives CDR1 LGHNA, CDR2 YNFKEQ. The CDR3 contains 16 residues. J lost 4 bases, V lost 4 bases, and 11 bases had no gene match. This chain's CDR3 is CASSPKQGTRADTQYF. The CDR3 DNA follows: TGTGCCAGCAGCCCCAAACAGGGGACGAGGGCAGATACGCAGTATTTT.

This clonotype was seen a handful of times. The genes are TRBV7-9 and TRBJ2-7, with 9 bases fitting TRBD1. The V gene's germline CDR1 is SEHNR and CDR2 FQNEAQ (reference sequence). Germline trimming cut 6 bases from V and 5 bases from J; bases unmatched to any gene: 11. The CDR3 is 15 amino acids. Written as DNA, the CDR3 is TGTGCCAGCAGACCCTCGGGACAGGGTTGGGACGAGCAGTACTTC. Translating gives CASRPSGQGWDEQYF.

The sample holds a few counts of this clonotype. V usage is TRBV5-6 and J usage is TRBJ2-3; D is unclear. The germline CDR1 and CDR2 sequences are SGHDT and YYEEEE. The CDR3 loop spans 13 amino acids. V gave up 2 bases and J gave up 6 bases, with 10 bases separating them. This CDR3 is CASSFLRHDTQYF. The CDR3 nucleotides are TGTGCCAGCAGCTTCCTACGACATGATACGCAGTATTTT.